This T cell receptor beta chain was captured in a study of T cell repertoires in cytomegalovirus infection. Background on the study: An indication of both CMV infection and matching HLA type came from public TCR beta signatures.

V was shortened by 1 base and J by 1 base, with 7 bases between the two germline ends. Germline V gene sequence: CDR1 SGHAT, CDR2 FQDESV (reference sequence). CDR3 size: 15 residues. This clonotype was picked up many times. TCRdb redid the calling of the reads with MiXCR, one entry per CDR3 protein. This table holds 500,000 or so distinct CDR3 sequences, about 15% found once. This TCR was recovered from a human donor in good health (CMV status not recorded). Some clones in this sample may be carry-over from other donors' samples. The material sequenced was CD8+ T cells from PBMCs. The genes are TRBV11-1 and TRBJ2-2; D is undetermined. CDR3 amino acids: CASSLEQMNTGELFF. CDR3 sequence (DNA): TGTGCCAGCAGCTTAGAACAGATGAACACCGGGGAGCTGTTTTTT.